This T cell receptor (beta chain) was captured by sequencing in a study of T cell repertoires in cytomegalovirus infection. Background on the study: Indications of both CMV infection and matching HLA type were provided by public TCR beta signatures.

One entry per CDR3 protein results from TCRdb running MiXCR on the reads. This sample has roughly 630,000 distinct CDR3 sequences, with roughly a quarter found just once. Study results and caveats: Identification of carriers of CMV plus the relevant HLA was performed using cumulative public TCR beta family frequency.

This clonotype was counted between two and nine times. Antigen unknown. The CDR3 runs to 17 residues. Per the germline V gene, CDR1 is SGHVS and CDR2 is FNYEAQ. Trimming cost V 2 bases and J 4 bases; bases outside gene matches: 8. Sequencing was carried out using CD8+ T cells from PBMCs. The chain links TRBV7-6 to TRBJ2-1; 10 bases line up with TRBD2. This sequence was found in a human donor in good health (CMV status not recorded). Some clones in this sample may be carry-over from other donors' samples. CDR3 sequence (DNA): TGTGCCAGCAGCTTATTCCTAGCGGGGGCTGCATACAATGAGCAGTTCTTC. Amino acid sequence: CASSLFLAGAAYNEQFF.